The sequence of this T cell receptor (beta chain) was determined in a study of T cells in Graves' hyperthyroidism and ophthalmopathy. Study details: Peripheral blood was taken when the disease was first diagnosed, before any treatment began.

Uncontrolled infection, other autoimmune disease, pregnancy or lactation disqualified patients from enrolment. Diagnostic decisions used clinical symptoms, serum thyroxine and TRAb, thyroid ultrasound and orbital computed tomography. Blood from later-ophthalmopathy patients was taken at first hyperthyroidism diagnosis. This clonotype was detected only once. There are 15 residues in the CDR3. Germline V CDR1 and CDR2: GTSNPN, SVGIG (reference sequence). V was cut by 0 bases and J by 3 bases, with 9 bases left in between. Template material for amplifying TCR beta CDR3 regions consisted of RNA transcripts. The HTBI primer set was used in a first-round RT-PCR of the TCR CDR3. TCRdb recomputed calls from the multiplex PCR reads with MiXCR, one row per CDR3 protein. The table shows approximately 720,000 distinct CDR3 sequences, with about 19% occurring only once.

This sequence joins TRBV30 and TRBJ1-6; D perhaps matches TRBD1 (5 bases). The clonotype originates from a woman between 50 and 59 years old with Graves' hyperthyroidism that later progressed to Graves' ophthalmopathy. The sample taken for sequencing was blood. CDR3 in amino acids: CAWSVQGDYNSPLHF. The CDR3 coding sequence is TGTGCCTGGAGTGTGCAGGGTGACTATAATTCACCCCTCCACTTT.